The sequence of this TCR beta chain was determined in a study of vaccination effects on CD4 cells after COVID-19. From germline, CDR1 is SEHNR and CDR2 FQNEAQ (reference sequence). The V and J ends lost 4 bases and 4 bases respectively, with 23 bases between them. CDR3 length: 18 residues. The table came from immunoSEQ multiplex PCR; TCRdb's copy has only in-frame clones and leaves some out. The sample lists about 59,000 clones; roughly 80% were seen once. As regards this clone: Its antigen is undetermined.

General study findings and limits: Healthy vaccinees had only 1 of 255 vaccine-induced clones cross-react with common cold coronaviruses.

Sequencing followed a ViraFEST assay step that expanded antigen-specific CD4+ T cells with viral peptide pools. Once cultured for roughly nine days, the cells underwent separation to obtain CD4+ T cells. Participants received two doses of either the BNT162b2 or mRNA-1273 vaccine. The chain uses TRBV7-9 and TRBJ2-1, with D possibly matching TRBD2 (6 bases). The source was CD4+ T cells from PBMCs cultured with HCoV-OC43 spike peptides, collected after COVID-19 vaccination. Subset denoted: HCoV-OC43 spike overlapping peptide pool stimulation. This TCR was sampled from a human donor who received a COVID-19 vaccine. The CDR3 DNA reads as TGTGCCAGCAGCTCACCAAGGGTGAGCGGAGGGGTTTACAATGAGCAGTTCTTC. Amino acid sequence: CASSSPRVSGGVYNEQFF.